This TCR beta chain comes out of a study of blood T cells in healthy people across ages. General study results and limits: The recorded TCR beta diversity per million T cells decreased in a roughly linear manner with age.

A second about 7 to 11 cycle PCR used barcoded and J-beta primers. There were at least 3 million CDR3-containing paired-end reads obtained from each sample. MiXCR, applied by TCRdb to the 5' RACE reads, yields one record per CDR3 protein. The sample has under 2,000,000 distinct CDR3 sequences; about 50% are singletons. The donors, all healthy, were Caucasians living in Russia, aged 6 to 90. The total RNA that was extracted per sample amounted to at least 5.5 micrograms. This clonotype was detected only a few times. Antigen unknown. One junction end disagrees with the germline gene, perhaps due to a read error. What was sequenced was blood. The TCR originated in a woman in her thirties or forties in good health.

In nucleotides, the CDR3 is TGTGCCAGTCGGCTCTCTGGGGCCAACATCCTGACTTTC. Translating gives CASRLSGANILTF. The J gene is TRBJ2-6, the V gene TRBV6-2 or TRBV6-3; tentatively, D is TRBD1 (5 bases). Looked up from germline, CDR1 is MNHEY and CDR2 is SVGEGT. The CDR3 is 13 residues long.